This is a list of T cell receptor beta chains from one sample in a study of T cell responses to AZD1222 COVID-19 vaccine. Generated by immunoSEQ multiplex PCR, the TCRdb table keeps only in-frame clones and is missing some. The sample shows about 110,000 clones, nearly 90% of them seen only once. The sequencing used peripheral blood, collected 28 days after the second AZD1222 dose. These receptors were obtained from an adult who received the AZD1222 COVID-19 vaccine. CDR3s include the opening cysteine and the closing phenylalanine or tryptophan. Each record gives: D gene, J gene, V gene, clone size, CDR3 protein, CDR3 DNA. D genes are given only for firm matches. Only part of the rows carry a size: once, few, many, or a class if the clone is expanded.

- TRBJ2-3 TRBV18 - CASSPLPRSADTQYF TGTGCCAGCTCACCATTACCCCGGTCAGCAGATACGCAGTATTTT
- TRBJ2-3 TRBV7-9 - CASSSVSSVVGDTQYF TGTGCCAGCAGCTCGGTCTCTAGTGTTGTTGGAGATACGCAGTATTTT
- TRBJ1-4 TRBV28 once CASSLFGTQNEKLFF TGTGCCAGCAGTTTATTCGGGACCCAAAATGAAAAACTGTTTTTT
TRBD1 TRBJ2-7 TRBV4-1 - CASSPGPRDRVRKQYF TGCGCCAGCAGCCCCGGGCCCCGGGACAGGGTCCGTAAGCAGTACTTC
- TRBJ2-7 TRBV21-1 - CASSKEGRGHEQYF TGTGCCAGCAGCAAAGAGGGGCGCGGACACGAGCAGTACTTC
- TRBJ1-6 TRBV30 - CAASGLTYNSPLHF TGTGCCGCTTCGGGCTTGACCTATAATTCACCCCTCCACTTT
TRBD1 TRBJ1-1 TRBV27 few CASSVTGGGTEAFF TGTGCCAGCAGTGTGACAGGGGGAGGCACTGAAGCTTTCTTT
- TRBJ1-5 TRBV30 few CAWSRQLGNQPQHF TGTGCCTGGAGTCGTCAGCTGGGAAATCAGCCCCAGCATTTT
TRBD2 TRBJ2-3 TRBV3-1/TRBV3-2 - CASSQDGASGRGGTQYF TGTGCCAGCAGCCAAGATGGGGCTAGCGGGCGAGGTGGTACGCAGTATTTT
- TRBJ2-7 TRBV30 - CAWSSTGIYEQYF TGTGCCTGGAGCTCGACAGGCATCTACGAGCAGTACTTC
- TRBJ1-6 TRBV7-9 - CASSKNQGSPLHF TGTGCCAGCAGCAAAAACCAGGGTTCACCCCTCCACTTT
- TRBJ1-6 TRBV18 - CASSPQSLNSPLHF TGTGCCAGCTCACCACAGAGCCTGAATTCACCCCTCCACTTT
TRBD1 TRBJ1-5 TRBV12-3/TRBV12-4 once CASSPPGGQPQHF TGTGCCAGCAGTCCGCCAGGGGGTCAGCCCCAGCATTTT
TRBD2 TRBJ2-1 TRBV27 - CASSFSREITHEQFF TGTGCCAGCAGTTTTTCGCGGGAGATAACCCATGAGCAGTTCTTC
TRBD1 TRBJ2-7 TRBV11-1 - CASSLDPGQGRYEQYF TGTGCCAGCAGCTTAGATCCGGGACAGGGCCGCTACGAGCAGTACTTC
- TRBJ1-5 TRBV7-7 - CASSLLGQESVGNQPQHF TGTGCCAGCAGCTTATTAGGTCAGGAGAGCGTCGGCAATCAGCCCCAGCATTTT
- TRBJ1-1 TRBV12-3/TRBV12-4 - CASSFQNTEAFF TGTGCCAGCAGTTTTCAGAACACTGAAGCTTTCTTT
- TRBJ2-1 TRBV6-2/TRBV6-3 - CASSSFASDKRNEQFF TGTGCCAGCAGTTCCTTTGCTTCGGACAAGCGGAATGAGCAGTTCTTC
TRBD1 TRBJ1-2 TRBV27 - CASRQDRGSNGYTF TGTGCCAGCAGACAGGACAGGGGCTCTAATGGCTACACCTTC
- TRBJ2-7 TRBV7-2 - CASSGTSTISYEQYF TGTGCCAGCAGCGGAACTAGCACGATCTCCTACGAGCAGTACTTC
- TRBJ2-1 TRBV11-3 - CASSFCYEQFF TGTGCCAGCAGCTTCTGCTATGAGCAGTTCTTC
- TRBJ2-7 TRBV14 - CASSGGGYEQYF TGTGCCAGCAGCGGTGGGGGCTACGAGCAGTACTTC
TRBD1 TRBJ2-7 TRBV18 - CASSPPGRGSYEQYF TGTGCCAGCTCACCACCGGGCAGGGGGTCCTACGAGCAGTACTTC
- TRBJ2-2 TRBV5-1 - CASSLTTNTGELFF TGCGCCAGCAGCTTGACAACGAACACCGGGGAGCTGTTTTTT
- TRBJ1-2 TRBV7-2 - CASSLLRRGMEGYTF TGTGCCAGCAGCCTTTTAAGAAGGGGCATGGAAGGCTACACCTTC
TRBD1 TRBJ1-5 TRBV23-1 once CASSLDRGTGNQPQHF TGCGCCAGCAGTTTGGACAGGGGGACCGGGAATCAGCCCCAGCATTTT
- TRBJ2-2 TRBV7-2 - CASSLAPRNTGELFF TGTGCCAGCAGCTTAGCTCCCCGGAACACCGGGGAGCTGTTTTTT
- TRBJ1-4 TRBV18 - CASSPTGATNEKLFF TGTGCCAGCTCACCGACGGGTGCAACTAATGAAAAACTGTTTTTT
- TRBJ2-3 TRBV27 - CASTPLKGQRTDTQYF TGTGCCAGCACCCCCTTAAAGGGGCAGCGCACAGATACGCAGTATTTT
- TRBJ1-1 TRBV7-2 - CASRFDHKAFF TGTGCCAGCAGGTTCGATCATAAAGCTTTCTTT
- TRBJ2-7 TRBV18 - CASSPRQTYEQYF TGTGCCAGCTCACCTAGACAGACCTACGAGCAGTACTTC
- TRBJ2-1 TRBV19 - CASSSGLSSYNEQFF TGTGCCAGTAGTTCGGGACTCAGCTCCTACAATGAGCAGTTCTTC
- TRBJ2-5 TRBV18 - CASSPPPGAGGRETQYF TGTGCCAGCTCACCACCCCCTGGGGCAGGGGGGAGAGAGACCCAGTACTTC
TRBD1 TRBJ2-1 TRBV27 - CASSSRTGENYNEQFF TGTGCCAGCAGTTCGCGGACAGGGGAAAACTACAATGAGCAGTTCTTC
TRBD1 TRBJ2-6 TRBV6-5 - CASRGTAGANVLTF TGTGCCAGCAGGGGGACAGCTGGGGCCAACGTCCTGACTTTC
TRBD1 TRBJ1-3 TRBV11-1 - CASSFQQGRNTIYF TGTGCCAGCAGCTTTCAACAGGGGAGGAACACCATATATTTT